The rows below give T cell receptor beta chains drawn from one sample of a study of shared clonotypes between healthy human individuals. TCRdb keeps only in-frame clones here, not all; method: immunoSEQ multiplex PCR. The sample carries roughly 2.5 million clones, roughly nine tenths recorded once. The source material was naive CD4+ T cells sorted from blood. The receptors stem from a man aged 18 to 30 in good health. Both conserved end residues are part of each CDR3. Each record gives: V gene, D gene, clone size, J gene, CDR3 DNA, CDR3 protein. D genes are given only for firm matches. Not every row has a clone size; where given, it reads once, few, many or a size class.

>TRBV11-2|TRBD1|.|TRBJ2-1
TGTGCCAGCAGCAGCGACAGGGGAGAGTACAATGAGCAGTTCTTC
CASSSDRGEYNEQFF
>TRBV11-2|.|.|TRBJ2-7
TGTGCCAGCAGCGACCCCCTAGCCTACGAGCAGTACTTC
CASSDPLAYEQYF
>TRBV7-9|TRBD1|few|TRBJ1-1
TGTGCCAGCAGCTGGGGACAGGGAAACACTGAAGCTTTCTTT
CASSWGQGNTEAFF
>TRBV7-9|TRBD1|once|TRBJ2-7
TGTGCCAGCAGCCGCACAGGGGTGGGGACCTACGAGCAGTACTTC
CASSRTGVGTYEQYF
>TRBV4-3|.|.|TRBJ1-5
TGCGCCAGCAGCCAGGCCTCTGGGCAGCCCCAGCATTTT
CASSQASGQPQHF
>TRBV30|.|.|TRBJ1-4
TGTGCCTGGAGTGTGGGCGGGGGGGAAAAACTGTTTTTT
CAWSVGGGEKLFF
>TRBV7-9|.|once|TRBJ1-5
TGTGCCAGCAGCTCAGGTTCGGGAAGTCATCAGCCCCAGCATTTT
CASSSGSGSHQPQHF
>TRBV5-1|.|.|TRBJ2-2
TGCGCCAGCAGCTTGGAATTTACCGGGGAGCTGTTTTTT
CASSLEFTGELFF
>TRBV4-1|.|.|TRBJ2-7
TGCGCCAGCAGCCAAGATGGAGGGGCAGGGGTAGTGGCGGGGCGCTACGAGCAGTACTTC
CASSQDGGAGVVAGRYEQYF
>TRBV18|.|once|TRBJ2-7
TGTGCCAGCTCACCAAGGGACCGAGACTCCTACGAGCAGTACTTC
CASSPRDRDSYEQYF
>TRBV11-2|TRBD1|once|TRBJ2-2
TGTGCCAGCAGCCGCCGGGACAGGGGTTATGCCGGGGAGCTGTTTTTT
CASSRRDRGYAGELFF
>TRBV7-2|TRBD1|.|TRBJ2-7
TGTGCCAGCAGCCGAAACAGGGGAACGGTCTACGAGCAGTACTTC
CASSRNRGTVYEQYF
>TRBV7-2|.|.|TRBJ1-5
TGTGCCAGCAGCTTAGTAGGAGGACAACTCAATCAGCCCCAGCATTTT
CASSLVGGQLNQPQHF
>TRBV2|.|.|TRBJ2-7
TGTGCCAGCAGTGTTACAGGGTACAACGAGCAGTACTTC
CASSVTGYNEQYF
>TRBV6-5|TRBD2|.|TRBJ2-3
TGTGCCAGCACCGAGCGGGGGGGCACAGATACGCAGTATTTT
CASTERGGTDTQYF
>TRBV6-1|.|once|TRBJ2-2
TGTGCCAGCAGTATACAGGGCTCCGGGGAGCTGTTTTTT
CASSIQGSGELFF
>TRBV18|TRBD1|.|TRBJ2-7
TGTGCCAGCTCACCAGGGACAGGGGGGTCCTACGAGCAGTACTTC
CASSPGTGGSYEQYF
>TRBV6-5|TRBD1|.|TRBJ2-2
TGTGCCAGCAGCACAGGGGAAGGGGCCGGGGAGCTGTTTTTT
CASSTGEGAGELFF
>TRBV7-2|TRBD1|.|TRBJ1-2
TGTGCCAGCAGCGACGGACAGGGAAGTTCCGGCTACACCTTC
CASSDGQGSSGYTF
>TRBV7-9|.|.|TRBJ2-1
TGTGCCAGCAGCTTAGCTTCTTCCTACACTGAGCAGTTCTTC
CASSLASSYTEQFF
>TRBV5-6|.|.|TRBJ2-7
TGTGCCAGCAGTCACCCCTCCTACGAGCAGTACTTC
CASSHPSYEQYF
>TRBV5-1|.|once|TRBJ1-3
TGCGCCAGCAGCTTTACTCAGGGTTCTGGAAACACCATATATTTT
CASSFTQGSGNTIYF
>TRBV4-1|.|.|TRBJ2-1
TGCGCCAGCAGCCCTATGTCAGGGGACTACAATGAGCAGTTCTTC
CASSPMSGDYNEQFF
>TRBV6-5|TRBD1|.|TRBJ2-1
TGTGCCAGCAGAACGCAGGGGGCAGGTTGGGATGAGCAGTTCTTC
CASRTQGAGWDEQFF
>TRBV30|.|.|TRBJ1-6
TGTGCCTGGAGTCCATCGGGCAGTTATAATTCACCCCTCCACTTT
CAWSPSGSYNSPLHF
>TRBV11-2|.|.|TRBJ2-1
TGTGCCAGCAGCCGCCAGTTTGTAGCGAGCAATGAGCAGTTCTTC
CASSRQFVASNEQFF
>TRBV5-4|.|once|TRBJ2-5
TGTGCCAGCAGCTTGGCGGCAGACCCCCAAGAGACCCAGTACTTC
CASSLAADPQETQYF
>TRBV10-2|.|few|TRBJ1-5
TGCGCCAGCAGACAGGGCATCAATCAGCCCCAGCATTTT
CASRQGINQPQHF
>TRBV11-2|.|.|TRBJ2-3
TGTGCCAGCAGCTTAGGCCTAGCCGGAGATACGCAGTATTTT
CASSLGLAGDTQYF
>TRBV28|TRBD1|once|TRBJ1-2
TGTGCCAGCAGTGAGGACAGGGTAGGAAATGGCTACACCTTC
CASSEDRVGNGYTF
>TRBV9|.|.|TRBJ1-2
TGTGCCAGCAGCCCCATGGGGCGCTATAATGGCTACACCTTC
CASSPMGRYNGYTF